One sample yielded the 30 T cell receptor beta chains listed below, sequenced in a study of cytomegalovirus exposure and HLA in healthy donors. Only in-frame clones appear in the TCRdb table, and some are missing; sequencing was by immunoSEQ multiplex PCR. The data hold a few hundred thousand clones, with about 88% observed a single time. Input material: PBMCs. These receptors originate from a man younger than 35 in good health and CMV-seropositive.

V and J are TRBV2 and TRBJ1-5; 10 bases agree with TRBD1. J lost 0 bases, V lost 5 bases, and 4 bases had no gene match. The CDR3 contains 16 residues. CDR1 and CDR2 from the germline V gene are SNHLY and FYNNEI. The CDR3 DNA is TGTGCCAGCAGTCCTCGGACAGGGGGTAGCAATCAGCCCCAGCATTTT. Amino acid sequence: CASSPRTGGSNQPQHF. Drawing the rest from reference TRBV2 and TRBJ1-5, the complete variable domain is EPEVTQTPSHQVTQMGQEVILRCVPISNHLYFYWYRQILGQKVEFLVSFYNNEISEKSEIFDDQFSVERPDGSNFTLKIRSTKLEDSAMYFCASSPRTGGSNQPQHFGDGTRLSIL.

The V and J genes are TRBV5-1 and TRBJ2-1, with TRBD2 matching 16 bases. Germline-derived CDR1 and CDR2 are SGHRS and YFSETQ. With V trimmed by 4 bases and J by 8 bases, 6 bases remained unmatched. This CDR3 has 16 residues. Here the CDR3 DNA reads TGCGCCAGCAGCACCTCCGGGACTAGCGGGGGGGATGAGCAGTTCTTC. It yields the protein CASSTSGTSGGDEQFF.

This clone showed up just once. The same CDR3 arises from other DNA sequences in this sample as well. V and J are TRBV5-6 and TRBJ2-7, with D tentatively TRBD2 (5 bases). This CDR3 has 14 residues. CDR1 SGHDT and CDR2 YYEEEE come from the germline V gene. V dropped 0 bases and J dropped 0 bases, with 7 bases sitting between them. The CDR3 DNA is TGTGCCAGCAGCTTGGCGGGGAGCTCCTACGAGCAGTACTTC. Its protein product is CASSLAGSSYEQYF.

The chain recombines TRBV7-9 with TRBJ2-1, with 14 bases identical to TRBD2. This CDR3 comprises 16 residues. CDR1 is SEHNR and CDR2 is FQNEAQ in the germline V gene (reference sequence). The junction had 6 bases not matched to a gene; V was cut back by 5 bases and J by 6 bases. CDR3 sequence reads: CASSLGTSGRLNEQFF. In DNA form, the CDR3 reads TGTGCCAGCAGCCTCGGGACTAGCGGGAGACTCAATGAGCAGTTCTTC. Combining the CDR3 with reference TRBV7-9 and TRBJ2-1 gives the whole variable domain DTGVSQNPRHKITKRGQNVTFRCDPISEHNRLYWYRQTLGQGPEFLTYFQNEAQLEKSRLLSDRFSAERPKGSFSTLEIQRTEQGDSAMYLCASSLGTSGRLNEQFFGPGTRLTVL.

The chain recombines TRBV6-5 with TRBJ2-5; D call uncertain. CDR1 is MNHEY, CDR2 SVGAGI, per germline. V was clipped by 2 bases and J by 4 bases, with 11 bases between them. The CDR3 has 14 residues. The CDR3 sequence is CASSYEPLAETQYF. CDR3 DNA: TGTGCCAGCAGTTACGAACCTTTAGCAGAGACCCAGTACTTC.

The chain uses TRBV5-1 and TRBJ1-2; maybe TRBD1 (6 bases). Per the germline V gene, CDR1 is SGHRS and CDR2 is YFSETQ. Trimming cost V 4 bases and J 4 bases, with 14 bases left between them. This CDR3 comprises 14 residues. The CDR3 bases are TGCGCCAGCAGCCCGGACGCAGGGGTCTATGGCTACACCTTC. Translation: CASSPDAGVYGYTF.

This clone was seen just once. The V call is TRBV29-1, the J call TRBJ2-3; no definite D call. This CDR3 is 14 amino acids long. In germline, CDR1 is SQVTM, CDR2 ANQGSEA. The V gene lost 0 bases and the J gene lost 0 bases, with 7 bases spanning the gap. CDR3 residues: CSVEELFSTDTQYF. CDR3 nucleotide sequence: TGCAGCGTTGAAGAGTTATTTAGCACAGATACGCAGTATTTT.

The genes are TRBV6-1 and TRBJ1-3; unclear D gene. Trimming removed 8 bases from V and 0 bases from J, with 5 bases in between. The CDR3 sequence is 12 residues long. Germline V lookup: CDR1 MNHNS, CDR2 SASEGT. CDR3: CASGISGNTIYF. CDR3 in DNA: TGTGCCAGCGGGATCTCTGGAAACACCATATATTTT.

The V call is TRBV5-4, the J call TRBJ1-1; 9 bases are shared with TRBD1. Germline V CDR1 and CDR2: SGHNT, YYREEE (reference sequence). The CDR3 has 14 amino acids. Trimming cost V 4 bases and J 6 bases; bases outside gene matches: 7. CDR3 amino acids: CASSDIGTGPEAFF. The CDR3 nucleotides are TGTGCCAGCAGCGACATAGGGACAGGGCCTGAAGCTTTCTTT.

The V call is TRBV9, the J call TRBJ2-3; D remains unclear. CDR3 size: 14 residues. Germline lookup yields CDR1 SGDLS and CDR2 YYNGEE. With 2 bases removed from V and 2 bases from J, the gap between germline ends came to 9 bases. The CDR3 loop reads CASSVLQTTDTQYF. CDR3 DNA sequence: TGTGCCAGCAGCGTTTTACAGACCACAGATACGCAGTATTTT.

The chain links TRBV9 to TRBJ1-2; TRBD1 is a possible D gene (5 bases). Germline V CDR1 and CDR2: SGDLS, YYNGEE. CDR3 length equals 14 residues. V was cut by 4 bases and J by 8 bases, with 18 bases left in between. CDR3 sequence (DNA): TGTGCCAGCAGCACCGGGACCCCGGCAGAAGGCTACACCTTC. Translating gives CASSTGTPAEGYTF.

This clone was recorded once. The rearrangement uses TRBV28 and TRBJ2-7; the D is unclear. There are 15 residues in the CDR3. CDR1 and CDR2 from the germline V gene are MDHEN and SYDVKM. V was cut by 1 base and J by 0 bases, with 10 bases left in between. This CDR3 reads CASSLSRGVSYEQYF. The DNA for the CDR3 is TGTGCCAGCAGTTTATCTCGCGGAGTCTCCTACGAGCAGTACTTC.

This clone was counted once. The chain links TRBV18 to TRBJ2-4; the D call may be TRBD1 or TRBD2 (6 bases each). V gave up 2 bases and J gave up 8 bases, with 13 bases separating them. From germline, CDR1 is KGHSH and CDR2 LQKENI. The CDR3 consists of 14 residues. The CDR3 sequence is CASSPVSGGHIQYF. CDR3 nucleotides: TGTGCCAGCTCACCAGTGTCTGGGGGGCACATTCAGTACTTC.

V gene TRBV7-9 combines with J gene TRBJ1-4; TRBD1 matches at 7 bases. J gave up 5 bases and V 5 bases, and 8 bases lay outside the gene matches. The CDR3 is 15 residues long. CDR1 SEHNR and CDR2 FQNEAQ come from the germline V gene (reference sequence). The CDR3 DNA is TGTGCCAGCAGCCGGACCGACAGGGTGAATGAAAAACTGTTTTTT. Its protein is CASSRTDRVNEKLFF.

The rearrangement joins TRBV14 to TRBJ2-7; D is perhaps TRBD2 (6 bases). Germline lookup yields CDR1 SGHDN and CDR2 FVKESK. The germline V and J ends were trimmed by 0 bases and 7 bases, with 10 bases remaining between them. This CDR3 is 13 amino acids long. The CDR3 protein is CASSQDLAEEQYF. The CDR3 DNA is TGTGCCAGCAGCCAAGATTTAGCGGAGGAGCAGTACTTC.

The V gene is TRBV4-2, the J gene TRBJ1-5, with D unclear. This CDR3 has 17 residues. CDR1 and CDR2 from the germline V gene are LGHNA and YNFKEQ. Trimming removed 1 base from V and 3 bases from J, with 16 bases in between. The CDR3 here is CASSQADLGFSNQPQHF. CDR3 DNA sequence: TGTGCCAGCAGCCAAGCCGACTTGGGGTTTTCCAATCAGCCCCAGCATTTT.

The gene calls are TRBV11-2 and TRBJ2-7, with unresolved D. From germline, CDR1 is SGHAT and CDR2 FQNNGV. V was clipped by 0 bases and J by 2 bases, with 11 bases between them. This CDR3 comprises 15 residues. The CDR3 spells CASSLDSLRTYEQYF. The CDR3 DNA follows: TGTGCCAGCAGCTTAGATTCCCTCCGGACCTACGAGCAGTACTTC.

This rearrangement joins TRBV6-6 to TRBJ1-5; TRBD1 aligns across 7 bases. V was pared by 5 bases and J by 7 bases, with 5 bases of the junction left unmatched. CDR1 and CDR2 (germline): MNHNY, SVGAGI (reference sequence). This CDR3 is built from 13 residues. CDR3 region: CASSTQGRQPQHF. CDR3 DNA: TGTGCCAGCAGTACACAGGGGCGGCAGCCCCAGCATTTT.

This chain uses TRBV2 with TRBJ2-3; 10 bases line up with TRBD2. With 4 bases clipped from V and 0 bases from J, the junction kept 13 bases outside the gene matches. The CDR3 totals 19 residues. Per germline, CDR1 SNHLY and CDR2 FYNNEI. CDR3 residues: CASSATGLAGDFSTDTQYF. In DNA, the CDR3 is TGTGCCAGCAGTGCCACAGGGCTAGCGGGAGATTTTAGCACAGATACGCAGTATTTT.

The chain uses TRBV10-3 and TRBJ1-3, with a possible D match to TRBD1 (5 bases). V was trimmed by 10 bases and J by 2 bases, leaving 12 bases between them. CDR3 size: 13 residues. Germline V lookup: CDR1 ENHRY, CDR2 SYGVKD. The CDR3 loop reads CATRAGTGNTIYF. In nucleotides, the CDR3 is TGTGCCACCAGGGCGGGCACTGGAAACACCATATATTTT.

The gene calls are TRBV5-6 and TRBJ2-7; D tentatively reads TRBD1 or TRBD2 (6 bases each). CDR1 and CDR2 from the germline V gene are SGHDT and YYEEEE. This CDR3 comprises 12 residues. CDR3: CAQAQGRNEQYF. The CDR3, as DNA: TGTGCTCAAGCGCAGGGGAGGAATGAGCAGTACTTC. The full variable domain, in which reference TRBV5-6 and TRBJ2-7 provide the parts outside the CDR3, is DAGVTQSPTHLIKTRGQQVTLRCSPKSGHDTVSWYQQALGQGPQFIFQYYEEEERQRGNFPDRFSGHQFPNYSSELNVNALLLGDSALYLCAQAQGRNEQYFGPGTRLTVT.

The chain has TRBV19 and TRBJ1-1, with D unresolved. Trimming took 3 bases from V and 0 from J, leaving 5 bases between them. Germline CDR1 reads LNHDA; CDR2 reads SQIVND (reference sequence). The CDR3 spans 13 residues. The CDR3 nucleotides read TGTGCCAGTAGTATGTCGATGAACACTGAAGCTTTCTTT. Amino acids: CASSMSMNTEAFF.

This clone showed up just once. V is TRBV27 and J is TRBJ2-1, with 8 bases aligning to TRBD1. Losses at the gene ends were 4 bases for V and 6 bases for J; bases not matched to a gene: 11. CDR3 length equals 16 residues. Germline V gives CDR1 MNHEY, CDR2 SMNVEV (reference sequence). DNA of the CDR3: TGTGCCAGCAGTTGGGGACTGGGACAGGCGATCAATGAGCAGTTCTTC. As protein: CASSWGLGQAINEQFF.

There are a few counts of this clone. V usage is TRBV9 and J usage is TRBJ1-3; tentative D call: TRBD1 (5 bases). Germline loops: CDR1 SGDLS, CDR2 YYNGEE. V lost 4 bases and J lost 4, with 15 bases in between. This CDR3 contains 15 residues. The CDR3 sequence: CASSRRQGSGNTIYF. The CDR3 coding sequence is TGTGCCAGCAGCCGGCGGCAGGGTTCCGGAAACACCATATATTTT.

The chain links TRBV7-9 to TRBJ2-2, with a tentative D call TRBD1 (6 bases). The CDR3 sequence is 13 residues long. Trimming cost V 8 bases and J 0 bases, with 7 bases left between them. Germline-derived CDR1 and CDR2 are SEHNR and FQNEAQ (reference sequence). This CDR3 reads CASGQSNTGELFF. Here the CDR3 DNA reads TGTGCCAGCGGACAGTCGAACACCGGGGAGCTGTTTTTT.

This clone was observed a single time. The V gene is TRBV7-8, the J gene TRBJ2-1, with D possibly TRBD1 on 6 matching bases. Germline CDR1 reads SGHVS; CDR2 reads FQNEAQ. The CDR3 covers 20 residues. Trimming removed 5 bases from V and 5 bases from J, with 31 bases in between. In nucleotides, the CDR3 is TGTGCCAGCAGCCTATTTGAGTATTCTGCGTTTGGGGGCCTCCACAATGAGCAGTTCTTC. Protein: CASSLFEYSAFGGLHNEQFF.

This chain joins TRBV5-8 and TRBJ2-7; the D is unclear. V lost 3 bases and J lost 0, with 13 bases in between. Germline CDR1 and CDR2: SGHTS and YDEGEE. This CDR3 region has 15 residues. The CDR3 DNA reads TGTGCCAGCAGCTGGCTCCAGGCAGGCTCCTACGAGCAGTACTTC. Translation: CASSWLQAGSYEQYF.

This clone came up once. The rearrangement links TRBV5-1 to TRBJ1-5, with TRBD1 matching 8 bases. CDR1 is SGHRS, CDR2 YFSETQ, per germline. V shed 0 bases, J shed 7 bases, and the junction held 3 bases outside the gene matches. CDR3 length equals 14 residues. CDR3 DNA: TGCGCCAGCAGCTTGGGGGCAGGGGGCCAGCCCCAGCATTTT. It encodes CASSLGAGGQPQHF.

The CDR3 is CASSLSSSYEQYF. CDR3 DNA: TGTGCCAGCAGCTTGAGCAGCTCCTACGAGCAGTACTTC. The rearrangement joins TRBV5-6 to TRBJ2-7; D gene uncertain. The CDR3 loop spans 13 amino acids. Trimming left V 1 base short and J 0 bases short, with 5 bases between. From germline, CDR1 is SGHDT and CDR2 YYEEEE.

The CDR3 region has the DNA TGTGCCAGCAGTCCCTGGACCGCCTCCAATGAGCAGTTCTTC. Its protein is CASSPWTASNEQFF. V usage is TRBV27 and J usage is TRBJ2-1; D remains ambiguous. The CDR3 runs 14 residues. With 5 bases removed from V and 6 bases from J, the gap between germline ends came to 14 bases. Germline CDR1 reads MNHEY; CDR2 reads SMNVEV (reference sequence).